This is a list of T cell receptor beta chains from one sample in a study of T-cell memory formation after mild COVID-19. MiXCR was run by TCRdb on the 5' RACE reads, yielding one entry per CDR3 protein. Among about 430,000 distinct CDR3 sequences, around 24% were seen once, and the ten largest hold roughly 8.7%. Specimen: PBMCs or a T cell subset sorted from them (not recorded which). The source is an adult woman who had mild COVID-19 (a few samples of this study predate the infection). Cell type and time point are not known. The CDR3 runs from the conserved cysteine through the conserved F or W. Fields, in order: V gene, clone size, D gene, J gene, CDR3 protein, CDR3 DNA. The D gene is left open where the match is weak. Expanded clones get a size class; other rows say once, few or many, or leave the size out.

v_call: TRBV5-1; clone_size: -; d_call: -; j_call: TRBJ1-1; cdr3_aa: CASSLQGGMNTEAFF; cdr3_nt: TGCGCCAGCAGCTTACAGGGCGGGATGAACACTGAAGCTTTCTTT
v_call: TRBV30; clone_size: -; d_call: -; j_call: TRBJ1-4; cdr3_aa: CAWSVGGQTFEKLFF; cdr3_nt: TGTGCCTGGAGTGTAGGCGGACAGACTTTTGAAAAACTGTTTTTT
v_call: TRBV29-1; clone_size: -; d_call: -; j_call: TRBJ2-1; cdr3_aa: CSVERWSGGGNEQFF; cdr3_nt: TGCAGCGTTGAAAGGTGGAGCGGAGGGGGCAATGAGCAGTTCTTC
v_call: TRBV5-4; clone_size: -; d_call: -; j_call: TRBJ1-1; cdr3_aa: CASSLRGGLSTEAFF; cdr3_nt: TGTGCCAGCAGCTTGAGGGGGGGGTTGAGCACTGAAGCTTTCTTT
v_call: TRBV14; clone_size: -; d_call: -; j_call: TRBJ2-1; cdr3_aa: CASSSRLVDEQFF; cdr3_nt: TGTGCCAGCAGCTCACGACTAGTGGATGAGCAGTTCTTC
v_call: TRBV7-9; clone_size: few; d_call: -; j_call: TRBJ2-1; cdr3_aa: CASSSVGSYNEQFF; cdr3_nt: TGTGCCAGCAGCTCGGTGGGGTCCTACAATGAGCAGTTCTTC
v_call: TRBV6-2/TRBV6-3; clone_size: few; d_call: TRBD1; j_call: TRBJ2-2; cdr3_aa: CASRSGTGGTGELFF; cdr3_nt: TGTGCCAGCAGATCCGGGACAGGGGGCACCGGGGAGCTGTTTTTT
v_call: TRBV11-1; clone_size: few; d_call: TRBD2; j_call: TRBJ2-1; cdr3_aa: CASSLGGTSGVYNEQFF; cdr3_nt: TGTGCCAGCAGCTTAGGAGGGACTAGCGGGGTCTACAATGAGCAGTTCTTC
v_call: TRBV7-9; clone_size: few; d_call: -; j_call: TRBJ2-7; cdr3_aa: CASSFGFRGKDEQYF; cdr3_nt: TGTGCCAGCAGCTTTGGGTTTAGGGGGAAGGACGAGCAGTACTTC
v_call: TRBV4-1; clone_size: -; d_call: -; j_call: TRBJ1-2; cdr3_aa: CASSQEQGPFYGYTF; cdr3_nt: TGCGCCAGCAGCCAAGAGCAGGGTCCTTTCTATGGCTACACCTTC
v_call: TRBV6-2/TRBV6-3; clone_size: once; d_call: TRBD1; j_call: TRBJ1-2; cdr3_aa: CASSYSTQPDRGPSYGYTF; cdr3_nt: TGTGCCAGCAGTTACTCTACCCAGCCCGACAGGGGGCCCTCCTATGGCTACACCTTC
v_call: TRBV7-6; clone_size: few; d_call: TRBD2; j_call: TRBJ2-7; cdr3_aa: CASSPGTSGTGEQYF; cdr3_nt: TGTGCCAGCAGCCCTGGGACTAGCGGGACCGGCGAGCAGTACTTC
v_call: TRBV4-1; clone_size: -; d_call: -; j_call: TRBJ1-3; cdr3_aa: CASSQEGRRSGNTIYF; cdr3_nt: TGCGCCAGCAGCCAAGAGGGCAGACGCTCTGGAAACACCATATATTTT
v_call: TRBV25-1; clone_size: -; d_call: -; j_call: TRBJ1-3; cdr3_aa: CASRKLSGNTIYF; cdr3_nt: TGTGCCAGCAGGAAACTCTCTGGAAACACCATATATTTT
v_call: TRBV30; clone_size: -; d_call: -; j_call: TRBJ2-2; cdr3_aa: CAWSPLGGELFF; cdr3_nt: TGTGCCTGGAGTCCTCTTGGCGGGGAGCTGTTTTTT
v_call: TRBV2; clone_size: -; d_call: -; j_call: TRBJ1-2; cdr3_aa: CASSIQTYGYTF; cdr3_nt: TGTGCCAGCAGCATACAGACTTATGGCTACACCTTC
v_call: TRBV7-9; clone_size: -; d_call: TRBD1; j_call: TRBJ2-3; cdr3_aa: CASSLTRTGSTDTQYF; cdr3_nt: TGTGCCAGCAGCCTCACGAGGACAGGGAGCACAGATACGCAGTATTTT
v_call: TRBV13; clone_size: few; d_call: -; j_call: TRBJ2-5; cdr3_aa: CASSLTQAGTQYF; cdr3_nt: TGTGCCAGCAGTCTGACCCAGGCCGGGACCCAGTACTTC
v_call: TRBV6-5; clone_size: few; d_call: -; j_call: TRBJ2-4; cdr3_aa: CASSAFEGIQYF; cdr3_nt: TGTGCCAGCAGCGCCTTCGAGGGCATTCAGTACTTC
v_call: TRBV4-2; clone_size: -; d_call: -; j_call: TRBJ1-5; cdr3_aa: CASSQVQGSNQPQHF; cdr3_nt: TGTGCCAGCAGCCAAGTCCAGGGTAGCAATCAGCCCCAGCATTTT
v_call: TRBV6-1; clone_size: few; d_call: -; j_call: TRBJ2-7; cdr3_aa: CASSDDLYEQYF; cdr3_nt: TGTGCCAGCAGTGATGACCTCTACGAGCAGTACTTC
v_call: TRBV19; clone_size: many; d_call: TRBD1; j_call: TRBJ1-5; cdr3_aa: CASSIDDRDNQPQHF; cdr3_nt: TGTGCCAGTAGTATAGATGACAGGGACAATCAGCCCCAGCATTTT
v_call: TRBV18; clone_size: few; d_call: TRBD1; j_call: TRBJ2-7; cdr3_aa: CASSPRSGQGFKDEQYF; cdr3_nt: TGTGCCAGCTCACCACGTTCAGGACAGGGATTTAAAGACGAGCAGTACTTC
v_call: TRBV15; clone_size: many; d_call: TRBD1; j_call: TRBJ2-3; cdr3_aa: CATSRDRGGADTQYF; cdr3_nt: TGTGCCACCAGCAGGGACAGGGGTGGCGCAGATACGCAGTATTTT
v_call: TRBV5-1; clone_size: few; d_call: TRBD2; j_call: TRBJ2-1; cdr3_aa: CASSREESYNEQFF; cdr3_nt: TGCGCCAGCAGCCGGGAGGAATCCTACAATGAGCAGTTCTTC
v_call: TRBV12-3/TRBV12-4; clone_size: -; d_call: -; j_call: TRBJ2-2; cdr3_aa: CASTRNTGELFF; cdr3_nt: TGTGCCAGCACCAGGAACACCGGGGAGCTGTTTTTT
v_call: TRBV5-1; clone_size: few; d_call: TRBD1; j_call: TRBJ1-1; cdr3_aa: CASSLWGDRGPHTEAFF; cdr3_nt: TGCGCCAGCAGCTTGTGGGGAGACAGGGGCCCACACACTGAAGCTTTCTTT
v_call: TRBV2; clone_size: few; d_call: -; j_call: TRBJ2-1; cdr3_aa: CASSEEQANTYNEQFF; cdr3_nt: TGTGCCAGCAGTGAAGAGCAGGCTAATACCTACAATGAGCAGTTCTTC
v_call: TRBV4-2; clone_size: few; d_call: -; j_call: TRBJ1-1; cdr3_aa: CASEKYGGTEAFF; cdr3_nt: TGTGCCAGCGAGAAGTATGGGGGGACTGAAGCTTTCTTT
v_call: TRBV12-3/TRBV12-4; clone_size: few; d_call: TRBD1; j_call: TRBJ2-2; cdr3_aa: CASRRQGAQDTGELFF; cdr3_nt: TGTGCCAGCAGGAGACAGGGGGCGCAGGACACCGGGGAGCTGTTTTTT
v_call: TRBV29-1; clone_size: -; d_call: -; j_call: TRBJ2-2; cdr3_aa: CSVDIGYGGELFF; cdr3_nt: TGCAGCGTTGATATTGGGTACGGCGGGGAGCTGTTTTTT
v_call: TRBV20-1; clone_size: -; d_call: -; j_call: TRBJ1-1; cdr3_aa: CSARSRPSMNTEAFF; cdr3_nt: TGCAGTGCTAGGAGTCGACCGAGCATGAACACTGAAGCTTTCTTT
v_call: TRBV6-5; clone_size: -; d_call: -; j_call: TRBJ2-7; cdr3_aa: CASSYGAGIYEQYF; cdr3_nt: TGTGCCAGCAGTTACGGGGCAGGGATATACGAGCAGTACTTC
v_call: TRBV7-8; clone_size: once; d_call: TRBD2; j_call: TRBJ2-7; cdr3_aa: CASSLATTSFDEQYF; cdr3_nt: TGTGCCAGCAGCTTAGCGACGACTAGCTTCGACGAGCAGTACTTC
v_call: TRBV12-3/TRBV12-4; clone_size: -; d_call: -; j_call: TRBJ2-1; cdr3_aa: CASSFQNEQFF; cdr3_nt: TGTGCCAGCAGTTTTCAGAATGAGCAGTTCTTC
v_call: TRBV5-6; clone_size: -; d_call: TRBD1; j_call: TRBJ1-1; cdr3_aa: CASSDPGQGRTEAFF; cdr3_nt: TGTGCCAGCAGCGACCCGGGACAGGGGAGAACTGAAGCTTTCTTT
v_call: TRBV6-1; clone_size: few; d_call: TRBD2; j_call: TRBJ2-7; cdr3_aa: CASSEGSSGYEQYF; cdr3_nt: TGTGCCAGCAGTGAAGGTAGTAGCGGGTATGAGCAGTACTTC
v_call: TRBV7-6; clone_size: -; d_call: TRBD1; j_call: TRBJ2-7; cdr3_aa: CASSFGTVQYF; cdr3_nt: TGTGCCAGCAGCTTCGGGACAGTCCAGTACTTC
v_call: TRBV20-1; clone_size: many; d_call: -; j_call: TRBJ2-7; cdr3_aa: CSPGSSYEQYF; cdr3_nt: TGCAGTCCGGGGAGCTCCTACGAGCAGTACTTC
v_call: TRBV7-3; clone_size: few; d_call: -; j_call: TRBJ2-3; cdr3_aa: CASSPFSALGGQYF; cdr3_nt: TGTGCCAGCAGCCCCTTCAGCGCCCTCGGGGGGCAGTATTTT
v_call: TRBV6-5; clone_size: -; d_call: TRBD2; j_call: TRBJ2-5; cdr3_aa: CASSYREEQETQYF; cdr3_nt: TGTGCCAGCAGTTACCGGGAGGAGCAAGAGACCCAGTACTTC
v_call: TRBV5-6; clone_size: few; d_call: -; j_call: TRBJ1-6; cdr3_aa: CASSLIHDQGSPLHF; cdr3_nt: TGTGCCAGCAGTTTGATCCACGACCAGGGTTCACCCCTCCACTTT
v_call: TRBV7-2; clone_size: few; d_call: -; j_call: TRBJ1-4; cdr3_aa: CASRGGLNEKLFF; cdr3_nt: TGTGCCAGCAGAGGGGGACTTAATGAAAAACTGTTTTTT
v_call: TRBV11-2; clone_size: few; d_call: -; j_call: TRBJ2-3; cdr3_aa: CASSLQTDTQYF; cdr3_nt: TGTGCCAGCAGCCTACAGACAGATACGCAGTATTTT